A single sample gave rise to the 20 T cell receptor beta chains below, sequenced in a study of shared clonotypes between healthy human individuals. The repertoire was sequenced with immunoSEQ multiplex PCR; TCRdb's copy has only in-frame clones and lacks some. The sample includes 2 million to 2.5 million clones, roughly 92% of them seen just once. Sequencing was carried out using naive CD4+ T cells from PBMCs. Subset denoted: CD45RA+ positively selected. The receptors originated from a young man in good health. Some clones in this sample may be carry-over from other donors' samples.

CDR3 nucleotide sequence: TGTGCCAGCAGCACGTGGGCCAACCCGGGAGAGACCCAGTACTTC. It translates to CASSTWANPGETQYF. This chain uses TRBV7-3 with TRBJ2-5; D not certain. Trimming shortened V by 5 bases and J by 4 bases, and 17 bases separated the two germline ends. Germline V gene data show CDR1 as SGHTA and CDR2 as FQGTGA. The CDR3 is 15 residues long.

As to this clone: The same CDR3 can be traced to other DNA sequences in this sample. The chain is built from TRBV7-2 and TRBJ2-7; 9 positions match TRBD1. Germline CDR1 SGHTA, CDR2 FQGNSA. Losses at the gene ends were 3 bases for V and 4 bases for J; bases not matched to a gene: 4. CDR3 length: 14 residues. CDR3 sequence (DNA): TGTGCCAGCAGCTTGGACAGGGGTAGTTACGAGCAGTACTTC. This encodes CASSLDRGSYEQYF.

The chain uses TRBV4-3 and TRBJ2-5, with D hard to call. This CDR3 has 13 amino acids. Trimming stripped 0 bases from V and 2 bases from J, with 4 bases between. Germline V gives CDR1 LGHNA, CDR2 YSLEER. The chain's CDR3 is CASSQEIQETQYF. CDR3 nucleotides: TGCGCCAGCAGCCAAGAGATACAAGAGACCCAGTACTTC.

The chain has TRBV4-2 and TRBJ1-4; no clear D gene. The CDR3 extends over 13 amino acids. CDR1 and CDR2 (germline): LGHNA, YNFKEQ. Trimming removed 1 base from V and 7 bases from J, with 7 bases in between. The CDR3 DNA reads TGTGCCAGCAGCCAAGCGTATCGTGAAAAACTGTTTTTT. This sequence encodes CASSQAYREKLFF.

This clone was seen a handful of times. This chain joins TRBV7-9 and TRBJ1-1; 8 bases agree with TRBD1. Germline CDR1 and CDR2: SEHNR and FQNEAQ (reference sequence). After removal of 5 bases from V and 7 bases from J, the junction contained 9 bases not matched to a gene. This CDR3 has 14 amino acids. The CDR3 DNA sequence: TGTGCCAGCAGCGTGACAGGGGTGCGAAGTGAAGCTTTCTTT. Amino acids: CASSVTGVRSEAFF.

The chain employs TRBV9 and TRBJ2-2; D is tentatively TRBD1 or TRBD2 (5 bases each). Germline V gene sequence: CDR1 SGDLS, CDR2 YYNGEE. This CDR3 comprises 18 residues. V dropped 2 bases and J dropped 2 bases, with 19 bases sitting between them. The CDR3 DNA reads TGTGCCAGCAGCGTCGGCCCTGGGGGACGAAGTAACACCGGGGAGCTGTTTTTT. It encodes CASSVGPGGRSNTGELFF.

The chain uses TRBV28 and TRBJ2-7, with no clear D. The V gene's germline CDR1 is MDHEN and CDR2 SYDVKM. This CDR3 has 12 amino acids. The V end was cut by 5 bases, the J end by 4 bases, with 9 bases between. CDR3 nucleotide sequence: TGTGCCAGCAGTGCCCCCGGGTACGAGCAGTACTTC. Translating gives CASSAPGYEQYF.

The CDR3 region has the DNA TGTGCCAGCAGCGCGAGATTCGGGACAGGCAGCTCCTACGAGCAGTACTTC. This translates into CASSARFGTGSSYEQYF. The chain recombines TRBV9 with TRBJ2-7, with 8 bases aligning to TRBD1. The V and J ends lost 3 bases and 0 bases, in that order; junction bases with no gene match: 11. CDR3 size: 17 residues. CDR1 is SGDLS, CDR2 YYNGEE, per germline.

The rearrangement uses TRBV18 and TRBJ2-7; TRBD2 aligns across 7 bases. Germline loops: CDR1 KGHSH, CDR2 LQKENI. V trimming: 4 bases; J trimming: 6 bases; junction bases outside the gene matches: 6. This CDR3 is 13 amino acids long. For the CDR3, the DNA is TGTGCCAGCTCACTAGGACTAGATAGCGAGCAGTACTTC. Residues: CASSLGLDSEQYF.

The rearrangement uses TRBV4-1 and TRBJ2-2, with 7 bases identical to TRBD2. The CDR3 contains 16 residues. The V and J ends lost 5 bases and 4 bases, in that order; junction bases with no gene match: 10. The germline V gene has CDR1 MGHRA and CDR2 YSYEKL. This CDR3 is CASSMLAGTGTGELFF. Here the CDR3 DNA reads TGCGCCAGCAGCATGTTAGCGGGTACAGGCACCGGGGAGCTGTTTTTT.

This clone has just a few counts. The rearrangement joins TRBV21-1 to TRBJ2-2. TRBV21-1 is noted as a pseudogene. The CDR3 totals 12 residues. CDR3: CASGGPTGELFF. CDR3 bases: TGTGCCAGCGGGGGGCCCACCGGGGAGCTGTTTTTT.

This rearrangement joins TRBV7-9 to TRBJ2-7; D not resolved. CDR3 length equals 12 residues. Trimming shortened V by 3 bases and J by 2 bases, and 5 bases separated the two germline ends. Germline V gene sequence: CDR1 SEHNR, CDR2 FQNEAQ (reference sequence). DNA for the CDR3: TGTGCCAGCAGCTTGAATACCTACGAGCAGTACTTC. It codes for CASSLNTYEQYF.

The gene calls are TRBV18 and TRBJ1-5; D remains unclear. The V end was cut by 2 bases, the J end by 7 bases, with 9 bases between. The V gene's germline CDR1 is KGHSH and CDR2 LQKENI. The CDR3 runs to 13 residues. The CDR3: CASSPGLRQPQHF. The CDR3 nucleotides are TGTGCCAGCTCACCAGGACTCCGGCAGCCCCAGCATTTT.

The chain is built from TRBV6-1 and TRBJ1-5; no reliable D call. This CDR3 spans 14 amino acids. CDR1 and CDR2 from the germline V gene are MNHNS and SASEGT. V was trimmed by 4 bases and J by 1 base, leaving 8 bases between them. The CDR3 is CASSGTWSNQPQHF. CDR3 bases: TGTGCCAGCAGTGGGACGTGGAGCAATCAGCCCCAGCATTTT.

In its sample, this clone was seen once. The chain is built from TRBV29-1 and TRBJ2-5, with TRBD2 identical over 13 bases. CDR3 length: 13 amino acids. J lost 7 bases, V lost 7 bases, and 6 bases had no gene match. Germline lookup yields CDR1 SQVTM and CDR2 ANQGSEA. CDR3 nucleotides: TGCAGCGCTGGGACTAGCGGGACCGGGACCCAGTACTTC. Translating it yields CSAGTSGTGTQYF.

Only a few counts were recorded for this clone. Distinct nucleotide sequences in the sample also encode this CDR3. The chain has TRBV18 and TRBJ1-4; 9 bases line up with TRBD1. Germline lookup yields CDR1 KGHSH and CDR2 LQKENI. V shed 6 bases, J shed 8 bases, and the junction held 7 bases outside the gene matches. The CDR3 is 14 residues long. The DNA for the CDR3 is TGTGCCAGCTCGCCTAGACAGGGGGGAGAAAAACTGTTTTTT. Encoded protein: CASSPRQGGEKLFF.

This rearrangement joins TRBV5-1 to TRBJ2-7, with D possibly being TRBD1 (7 bases). V was pared by 4 bases and J by 3 bases, with 17 bases between. CDR1 is SGHRS and CDR2 is YFSETQ in the germline V gene. The CDR3 extends over 15 amino acids. CDR3 in DNA: TGCGCCAGCAGCAGAGGACAGGACTACCGCTACGAGCAGTACTTC. It specifies CASSRGQDYRYEQYF.

V is TRBV19 and J is TRBJ1-5; 9 bases match TRBD1. CDR3 length: 16 residues. V lost 5 bases to trimming and J lost 3 bases; unmatched junction nucleotides: 8. Germline V gene lookup returns CDR1 LNHDA and CDR2 SQIVND (reference sequence). CDR3 residues: CASSARTGALNQPQHF. DNA of the CDR3: TGTGCCAGTAGTGCCAGGACAGGGGCACTCAATCAGCCCCAGCATTTT.

This rearrangement joins TRBV4-1 to TRBJ2-5; 7 nucleotides match TRBD2. CDR1 and CDR2 (germline): MGHRA, YSYEKL. This CDR3 region has 15 residues. V lost 6 bases, J lost 5 bases, and 12 bases stayed unmatched. The CDR3 spells CASSLGSAGWETQYF. The CDR3 coding sequence is TGCGCCAGCAGTCTAGGGTCAGCGGGATGGGAGACCCAGTACTTC.

This chain links TRBV6-1 with TRBJ2-3; D is ambiguous. The CDR3 has 13 residues. V lost 6 bases and J 8 bases, leaving 15 bases between the germline ends. The germline V gene has CDR1 MNHNS and CDR2 SASEGT. In nucleotides, the CDR3 is TGTGCCAGCAGCGACGCCGCCGGCGTTACGCAGTATTTT. It translates to CASSDAAGVTQYF.